The T cell receptor beta chain described here comes from a study of a mutant IDH1 vaccine in newly diagnosed glioma. Whole-study context: Males made up 62.5% and females roughly 40% of treated patients, whose mean age was 40.4 years. Earlier therapy was either radiotherapy, temozolomide, or both, and most got both.

Generated by immunoSEQ multiplex PCR, the TCRdb table keeps only in-frame clones and is missing some. The table records tens of thousands of clones, about 92% of them present only once. As to time point: baseline, week 1 (first vaccination visit). As for treatment: pre-vaccination baseline after standard-of-care therapy. The CDR3 extends over 17 amino acids. The chain carries TRBV12-2 and TRBJ1-1. TRBV12-2 corresponds to a pseudogene. The sample consisted of PBMCs, taken from a glioma patient treated with radiotherapy, temozolomide or both. The TCR originated in a man in his forties or fifties with glioma. In DNA, the CDR3 is TGTGCAAGTCGCACCGGCCACAGGGAGGGGACTGGTGACGGCGCTTTCTTT. Translated, it gives CASRTGHREGTGDGAFF.